The T cell receptor beta chain described here comes from a study of T-cell reconstitution after alpha-beta-depleted transplantation in children. The TCRbeta library was prepared with unique molecular identifiers. One entry per CDR3 protein, called by TCRdb with MiXCR from the PCR reads. In the table there are 250,000 to 300,000 distinct CDR3 sequences, more than 8% of which are singletons. CDR1 and CDR2 (germline): KGHDR, SFDVKD. Trimming removed 4 bases at V and 3 bases at J, with 11 bases between. This CDR3 has 14 residues. The sequence was collected from a human donor who donated a stem cell graft to a child with SCID. The starting material was PBMCs from the stem cell graft donor, obtained from the stem cell graft. V is TRBV24-1 and J is TRBJ1-2; no definite D call. The DNA of the CDR3 is TGTGCCACCAGTGAACCCCCCCCTGACTATGGCTACACCTTC. Amino acids: CATSEPPPDYGYTF.